This T cell receptor beta chain was identified in a study of blood T cell repertoires in COVID-19. Looking at the study overall: Acute and convalescent COVID-19 samples came from the United States, Italy and Spain. T cells, B-cell-depleted T cells, or PBMCs supplied cDNA or gDNA.

Per the study methods: Reference gene primers were amplified, and this amplification served to estimate nucleated cell counts. Profiled with immunoSEQ multiplex PCR; TCRdb holds only in-frame clones, not every one. V, J and clone size were drawn from that table, and D and trimming were deduced from the DNA. The sample contains under 300,000 clones, 80% to 85% of which appear only once. Source material: peripheral blood. The sequence came from a woman between 18 and 29 years old with acute or convalescent COVID-19.

CDR3 loop: CASRYQGTVLHQPQHF. Here the CDR3 DNA reads TGTGCCAGCAGGTACCAAGGGACAGTCTTGCATCAGCCCCAGCATTTT. The chain links TRBV21-1 to TRBJ1-5; TRBD1, the table's D call, was not compared with the DNA. TRBV21-1 is a pseudogene segment. This CDR3 is built from 16 residues.